The clone carrying this TCR beta chain came up many times. Germline CDR1 reads DFQATT; CDR2 reads SNEGSKA (reference sequence). The CDR3 covers 17 residues. The V and J ends lost 0 bases and 1 base, in that order; junction bases with no gene match: 7. The sample belongs to a study of T-cell reconstitution after alpha-beta-depleted transplantation in children. Unique molecular identifiers were incorporated into the prepared TCRbeta library. TCRdb analysed the PCR reads with MiXCR anew, one entry per CDR3 protein. The table shows about 640,000 distinct CDR3 sequences, with over 15% occurring only once. V usage is TRBV20-1 and J usage is TRBJ2-3; 10 bases align to TRBD2. The sample was PBMCs from the stem cell graft donor, taken from the stem cell graft. The receptor was derived from a human donor who donated a stem cell graft to a child with acute myeloid leukemia. In DNA form, the CDR3 reads TGCAGTGCTAGAGATCCGAGCGGGGGGGCCGGCACAGATACGCAGTATTTT. Its protein product is CSARDPSGGAGTDTQYF.